This T cell receptor (beta chain) was profiled in a study of shared T cell receptors in the human thymus. The length of the CDR3 is 15 amino acids, counting both ends. Generated by immunoSEQ multiplex PCR, the TCRdb table keeps only in-frame clones and is missing some. This sample has about 730,000 clones, with 80% to 90% found just once. A note on this clone: No DNA is shown, since the ends of the CDR3 on it are uncertain; the CDR3 is the one TCRdb lists.

The same data also went into a second study, on human thymus T cells. That investigation notes: Thymic and blood repertoires seemed to favor certain V and J genes. Related studies noted strongly shared thymic repertoires across unrelated people.

This sequence originates from a girl less than two years old with a congenital heart defect. Sequenced material: thymocytes. This chain uses TRBV21-1 with TRBJ1-5; the D segment call TRBD1 is taken from the table without a DNA check. TRBV21-1 is an annotated pseudogene. The CDR3 loop is CASSWGQGALSPQHF.